This T cell receptor (beta chain) is from a study of blood T cell repertoires in COVID-19. Study summary: Italy, Spain and the United States were the sources of the convalescent and acute COVID-19 samples.

Libraries were prepared by immunoSEQ multiplex PCR; TCRdb keeps only in-frame clonotypes and omits some of them. Here the sample spans approximately 250,000 clones, about 91% being singletons. Assignment of participants to cohorts was predicated upon participant-reported clinical history. In germline, CDR1 is KGHSH, CDR2 LQKENI. This CDR3 is built from 14 residues. V was trimmed by 8 bases and J by 4 bases, leaving 17 bases between them. The receptor was isolated from a woman aged 40 to 50 with acute COVID-19. Sequencing used PBMCs or T cells enriched from blood (not recorded which). The V gene is TRBV18, the J gene TRBJ1-2; maybe TRBD1 (5 bases). The CDR3 protein is CASQAPGRGYGYTF. The CDR3 nucleotides read TGTGCCAGCCAAGCCCCAGGGAGGGGCTATGGCTACACCTTC.